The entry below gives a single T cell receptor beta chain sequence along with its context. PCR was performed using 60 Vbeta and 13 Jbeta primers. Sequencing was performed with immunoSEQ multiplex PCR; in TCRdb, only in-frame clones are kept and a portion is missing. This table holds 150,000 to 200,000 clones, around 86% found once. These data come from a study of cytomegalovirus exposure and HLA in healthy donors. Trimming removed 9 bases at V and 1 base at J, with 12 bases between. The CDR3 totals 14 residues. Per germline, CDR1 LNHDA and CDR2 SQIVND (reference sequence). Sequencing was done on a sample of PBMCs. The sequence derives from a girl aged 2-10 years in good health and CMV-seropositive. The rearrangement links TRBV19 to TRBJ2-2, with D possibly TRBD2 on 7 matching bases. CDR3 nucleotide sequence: TGTGCCAGCCGTAGGGGGGGGAACACCGGGGAGCTGTTTTTT. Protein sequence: CASRRGGNTGELFF. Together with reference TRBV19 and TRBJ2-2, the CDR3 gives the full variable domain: DGGITQSPKYLFRKEGQNVTLSCEQNLNHDAMYWYRQDPGQGLRLIYYSQIVNDFQKGDIAEGYSVSREKKESFPLTVTSAQKNPTAFYLCASRRGGNTGELFFGEGSRLTVL.